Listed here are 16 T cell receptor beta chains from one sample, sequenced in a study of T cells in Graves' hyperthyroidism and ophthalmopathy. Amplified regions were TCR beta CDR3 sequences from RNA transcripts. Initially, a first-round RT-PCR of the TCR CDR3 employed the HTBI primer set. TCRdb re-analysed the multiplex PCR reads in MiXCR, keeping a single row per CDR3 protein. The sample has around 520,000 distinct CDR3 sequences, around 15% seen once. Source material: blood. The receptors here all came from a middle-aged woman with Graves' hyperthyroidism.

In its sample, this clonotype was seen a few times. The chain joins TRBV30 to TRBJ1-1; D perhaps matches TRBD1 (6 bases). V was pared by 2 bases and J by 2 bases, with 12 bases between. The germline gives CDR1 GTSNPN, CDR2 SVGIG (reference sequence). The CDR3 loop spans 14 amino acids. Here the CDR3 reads CAWSPQGGNTEAFF. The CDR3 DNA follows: TGTGCCTGGAGTCCACAGGGAGGCAACACTGAAGCTTTCTTT.

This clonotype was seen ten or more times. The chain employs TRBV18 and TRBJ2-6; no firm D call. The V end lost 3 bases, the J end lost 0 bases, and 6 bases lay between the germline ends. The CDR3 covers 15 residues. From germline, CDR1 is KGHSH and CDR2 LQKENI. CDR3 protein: CASSPMISGANVLTF. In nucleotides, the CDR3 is TGTGCCAGCTCACCGATGATCTCTGGGGCCAACGTCCTGACTTTC.

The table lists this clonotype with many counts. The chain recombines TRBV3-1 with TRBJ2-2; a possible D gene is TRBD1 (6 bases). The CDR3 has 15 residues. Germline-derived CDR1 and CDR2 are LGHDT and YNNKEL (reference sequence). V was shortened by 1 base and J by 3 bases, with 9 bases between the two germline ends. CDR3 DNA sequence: TGTGCCAGCAGCCAAGCCAGGGGTTACACCGGGGAGCTGTTTTTT. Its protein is CASSQARGYTGELFF.

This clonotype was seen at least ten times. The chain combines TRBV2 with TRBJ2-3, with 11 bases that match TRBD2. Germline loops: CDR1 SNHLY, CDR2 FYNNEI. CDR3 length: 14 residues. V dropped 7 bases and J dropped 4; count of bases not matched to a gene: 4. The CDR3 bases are TGTGCCAGCAAACTAGCGGGAGTTTCAGATACGCAGTATTTT. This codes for CASKLAGVSDTQYF.

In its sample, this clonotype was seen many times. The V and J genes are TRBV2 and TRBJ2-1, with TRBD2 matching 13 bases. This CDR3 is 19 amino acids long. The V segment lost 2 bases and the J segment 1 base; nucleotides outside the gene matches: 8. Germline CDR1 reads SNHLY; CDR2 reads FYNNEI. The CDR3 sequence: CASSESGWTSGRSYNEQFF. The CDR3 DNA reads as TGTGCCAGCAGTGAAAGCGGCTGGACTAGCGGGAGATCCTACAATGAGCAGTTCTTC.

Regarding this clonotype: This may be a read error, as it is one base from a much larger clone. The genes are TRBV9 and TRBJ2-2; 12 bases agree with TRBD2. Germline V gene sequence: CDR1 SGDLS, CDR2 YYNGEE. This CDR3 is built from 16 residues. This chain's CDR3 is CAGSATSGSRAGELFF. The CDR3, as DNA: TGTGCCGGCAGCGCGACTAGCGGGAGTAGAGCCGGGGAGCTGTTTTTT. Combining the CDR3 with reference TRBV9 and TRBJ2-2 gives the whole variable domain DSGVTQTPKHLITATGQRVTLRCSPRSGDLSVYWYQQSLDQGLQFLIQYYNGEERAKGNILERFSAQQFPDLHSELNLSSLELGDSALYFCAGSATSGSRAGELFFGEGSRLTVL.

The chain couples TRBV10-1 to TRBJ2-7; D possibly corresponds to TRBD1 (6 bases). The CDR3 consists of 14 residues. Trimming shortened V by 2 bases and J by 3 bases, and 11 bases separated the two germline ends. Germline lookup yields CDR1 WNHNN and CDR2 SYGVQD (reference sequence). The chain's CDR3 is CASSEGGGRYEQYF. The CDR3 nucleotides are TGCGCCAGCAGTGAGGGTGGGGGCCGCTACGAGCAGTACTTC.

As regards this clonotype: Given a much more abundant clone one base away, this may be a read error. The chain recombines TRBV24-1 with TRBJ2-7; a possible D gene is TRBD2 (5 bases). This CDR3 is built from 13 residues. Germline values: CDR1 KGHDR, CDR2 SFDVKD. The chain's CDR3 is CATSEGEGYKQYF. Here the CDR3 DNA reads TGTGCCACCAGTGAGGGAGAGGGCTACAAGCAGTACTTC.

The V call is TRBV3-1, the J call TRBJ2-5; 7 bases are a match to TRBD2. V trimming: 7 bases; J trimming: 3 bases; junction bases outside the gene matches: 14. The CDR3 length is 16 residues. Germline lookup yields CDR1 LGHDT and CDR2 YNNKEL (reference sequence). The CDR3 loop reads CASNIVGGDSKETQYF. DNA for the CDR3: TGTGCCAGCAATATAGTGGGAGGGGACTCAAAAGAGACCCAGTACTTC.

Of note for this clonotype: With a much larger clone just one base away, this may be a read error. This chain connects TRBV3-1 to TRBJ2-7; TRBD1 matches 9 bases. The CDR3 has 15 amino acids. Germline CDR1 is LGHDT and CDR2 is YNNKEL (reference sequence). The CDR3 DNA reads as TGTGCCAGCAGCCAACCCACGGGACAGGGCTACGAGCAGCACTTC. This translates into CASSQPTGQGYEQHF.

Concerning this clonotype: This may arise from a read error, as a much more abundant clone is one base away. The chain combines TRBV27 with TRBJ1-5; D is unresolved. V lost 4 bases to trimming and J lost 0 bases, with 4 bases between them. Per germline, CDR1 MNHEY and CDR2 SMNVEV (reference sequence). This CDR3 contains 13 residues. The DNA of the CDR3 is TGTGCCAGCAGTTATTATAGCAATCAGCCCCAGCATTTT. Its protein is CASSYYSNQPQHF.

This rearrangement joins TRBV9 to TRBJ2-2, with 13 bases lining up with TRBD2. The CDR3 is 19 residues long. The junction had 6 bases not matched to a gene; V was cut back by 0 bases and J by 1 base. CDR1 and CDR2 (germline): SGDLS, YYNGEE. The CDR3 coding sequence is TGTGCCAGCAGCGTAGCTTCGGGACTAGCGGGGCTGAACACCGGGGAGCTGTTTTTT. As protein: CASSVASGLAGLNTGELFF.

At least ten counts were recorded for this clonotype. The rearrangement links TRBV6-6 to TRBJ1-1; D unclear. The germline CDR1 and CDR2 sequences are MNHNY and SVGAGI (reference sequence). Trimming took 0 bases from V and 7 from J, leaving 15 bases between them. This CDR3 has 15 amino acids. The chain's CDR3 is CASSYSRSWQFEAFF. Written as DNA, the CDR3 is TGTGCCAGCAGTTACTCGAGGTCCTGGCAGTTTGAAGCTTTCTTT.

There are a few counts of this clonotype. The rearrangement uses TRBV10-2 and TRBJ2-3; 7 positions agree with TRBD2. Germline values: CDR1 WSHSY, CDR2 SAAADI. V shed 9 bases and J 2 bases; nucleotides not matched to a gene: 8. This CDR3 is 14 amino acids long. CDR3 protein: CASLAGSLTDTQYF. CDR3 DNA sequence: TGCGCCAGTTTAGCGGGCTCCCTCACAGATACGCAGTATTTT.

The CDR3 bases are TGTGCCAGCAGTTACCCCACGGGGAACAGGGTTGGTCAGCCCCAGCATTTT. The encoded protein is CASSYPTGNRVGQPQHF. The chain recombines TRBV6-9 with TRBJ1-5; the D gene is possibly TRBD1 (6 bases). The CDR3 contains 17 residues. The germline CDR1 and CDR2 sequences are MNHGY and SVAAGI. With 3 bases removed from V and 6 bases from J, the gap between germline ends came to 21 bases.

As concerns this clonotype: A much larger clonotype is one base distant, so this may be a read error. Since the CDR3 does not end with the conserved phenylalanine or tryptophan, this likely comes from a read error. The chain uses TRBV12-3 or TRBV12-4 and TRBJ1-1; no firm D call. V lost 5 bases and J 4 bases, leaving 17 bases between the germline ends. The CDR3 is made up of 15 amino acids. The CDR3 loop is CASSRTYNLGTEAFL. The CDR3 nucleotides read TGTGCCAGCAGTCGAACATATAATCTTGGCACTGAAGCTTTCCTT.